The count of the clone carrying this T cell receptor (beta chain) is one. The data originate from a study of blood T cell repertoires in COVID-19. Overall study context: The samples span acute and convalescent COVID-19 from the United States, Italy and Spain. The cDNA or gDNA used as material had been derived from T cells, B-cell-depleted T cells, or PBMCs.

Per the original methods: By means of reference gene primer amplification, nucleated cell counts were estimated. Sequencing was performed with immunoSEQ multiplex PCR; in TCRdb, only in-frame clones are kept and a portion is missing. V, J and clone size derive from that table, while D and trimming were established from the DNA sequence. The sample contains 24,000 or so clones, 80% of which appear only once. V was pared by 6 bases and J by 0 bases, with 2 bases of the junction left unmatched. Looked up from germline, CDR1 is SNHLY and CDR2 is FYNNEI. This CDR3 contains 14 residues. The rearrangement links TRBV2 to TRBJ1-3, with 7 bases identical to TRBD1. The sample comprised peripheral blood. This clonotype originated in an elderly woman with acute or convalescent COVID-19. CDR3 sequence reads: CASRDRFSGNTIYF. In nucleotides, the CDR3 is TGTGCCAGCAGGGACAGGTTCTCTGGAAACACCATATATTTT. The whole variable domain, remainder taken from reference TRBV2 and TRBJ1-3, is EPEVTQTPSHQVTQMGQEVILRCVPISNHLYFYWYRQILGQKVEFLVSFYNNEISEKSEIFDDQFSVERPDGSNFTLKIRSTKLEDSAMYFCASRDRFSGNTIYFGEGSWLTVV.